This T cell receptor beta chain emerged from a study of blood T cells in healthy people across ages. At the level of the study: About one barcoded beta molecule per two T cells was captured by template switching.

Trimming took off 3 bases at V and 5 bases at J, with 20 bases between the two ends. The CDR3 loop spans 15 amino acids. CDR1 and CDR2 from the germline V gene are DFQATT and SNEGSKA (reference sequence). Together with a sample-barcoded 5' primer, a J-beta primer mix was included in a second PCR lasting roughly 6 to 12 cycles. From the 5' RACE reads, TCRdb called clonotypes with MiXCR, one entry per CDR3 protein. This repertoire shows almost 300,000 distinct CDR3 sequences, around 30% found once; its top ten account for 29%. The material sequenced was blood. The rearrangement uses TRBV20-1 and TRBJ2-7; D is undetermined. The receptor was derived from a woman aged 70 to 79 in good health. The CDR3 sequence: CSASLPGRSFHEQYF. CDR3 nucleotide sequence: TGCAGTGCTAGTCTTCCCGGCAGAAGTTTCCACGAGCAGTACTTC.